This TCR beta chain was identified during a study of T cell responses to AZD1222 COVID-19 vaccine. As concerns this clone: The antigen is unknown.

Whether given at about 4 or about 12 weeks, second doses were pooled. General study results and limits: In a largely white British group with more females than males, clonal diversity was possibly underestimated. Spike-specific TCR breadth and depth both grew after two AZD1222 doses. Sampling captured repertoires only after the peak T cell response.

The CDR3 spans 14 residues. Trimming removed 1 base at V and 5 bases at J, with 11 bases between. Germline V lookup: CDR1 SGHVS, CDR2 FQNEAQ. Some clones are missing from TCRdb's copy, which holds only in-frame ones; the method was immunoSEQ multiplex PCR. The table lists tens of thousands of clones, around nine tenths of them singletons. This chain links TRBV7-8 with TRBJ2-5, with D possibly being TRBD1 or TRBD2 (6 bases each). This specimen consisted of peripheral blood, obtained 28 days after the second AZD1222 dose. This sequence originates from an adult who received the AZD1222 COVID-19 vaccine. The CDR3 DNA follows: TGTGCCAGCAGCTTAGATCGGGGGCGGGAGACCCAGTACTTC. Translating it yields CASSLDRGRETQYF. Complete variable domain (other parts from reference TRBV7-8 and TRBJ2-5): GAGVSQSPRYKVAKRGQDVALRCDPISGHVSLFWYQQALGQGPEFLTYFQNEAQLDKSGLPSDRFFAERPEGSVSTLKIQRTQQEDSAVYLCASSLDRGRETQYFGPGTRLLVL.